The clone carrying this T cell receptor beta chain was observed a few times. What it binds is unknown. These data are taken from a study of T cells in Graves' hyperthyroidism and ophthalmopathy. Findings and limits, study-wide: Most expanded thyroid clonotypes above 0.001 also appeared in blood.

RNA transcripts gave rise to amplified TCR beta CDR3 regions. A set of HTBI primers served as the primers for a first-round RT-PCR of the TCR CDR3. MiXCR was run by TCRdb on the multiplex PCR reads, yielding one entry per CDR3 protein. The sample lists about 600,000 distinct CDR3 sequences; roughly 15% were seen once. Ophthalmopathy patients all had a Clinical Activity Score of at least 3, a NOSPECS grade of at least 4 and disease under 3 months old. The diagnoses drew upon clinical symptoms, serum thyroxine and TRAb, thyroid ultrasound and orbital computed tomography. Isolation of PBMCs was performed on around 9.3 ml fresh peripheral blood. J gave up 6 bases and V 5 bases, and 10 bases lay outside the gene matches. Per germline, CDR1 SGHNT and CDR2 YENEEA. The CDR3 has 15 residues.

Sequenced input: blood. The rearrangement links TRBV11-3 to TRBJ2-5; 9 bases agree with TRBD1. This receptor was identified in a woman aged 35 to 49 with Graves' ophthalmopathy. The CDR3 spells CASSPGQGFEKTQYF. The DNA of the CDR3 is TGTGCCAGCAGCCCCGGACAGGGGTTCGAAAAGACCCAGTACTTC.